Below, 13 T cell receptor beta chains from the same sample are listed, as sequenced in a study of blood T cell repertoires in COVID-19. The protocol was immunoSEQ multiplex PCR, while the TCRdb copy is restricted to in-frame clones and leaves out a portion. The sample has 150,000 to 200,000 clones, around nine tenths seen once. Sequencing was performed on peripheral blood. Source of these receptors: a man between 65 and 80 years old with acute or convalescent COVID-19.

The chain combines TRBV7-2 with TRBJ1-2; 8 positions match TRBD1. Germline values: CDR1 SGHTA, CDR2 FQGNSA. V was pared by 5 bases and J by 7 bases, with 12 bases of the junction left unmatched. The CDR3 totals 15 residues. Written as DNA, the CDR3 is TGTGCCAGCAGCCTACAGGGGCAGGGGGCCTCTGGCTACACCTTC. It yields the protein CASSLQGQGASGYTF. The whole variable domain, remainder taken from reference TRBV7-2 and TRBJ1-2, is GAGVSQSPSNKVTEKGKDVELRCDPISGHTALYWYRQSLGQGLEFLIYFQGNSAPDKSGLPSDRFSAERTGGSVSTLTIQRTQQEDSAVYLCASSLQGQGASGYTFGSGTRLTVV.

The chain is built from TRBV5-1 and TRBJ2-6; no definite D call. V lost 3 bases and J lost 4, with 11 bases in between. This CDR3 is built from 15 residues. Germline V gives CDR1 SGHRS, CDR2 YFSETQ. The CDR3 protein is CASSSQASGANVLTF. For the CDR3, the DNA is TGCGCCAGCAGCTCGCAGGCTTCCGGGGCCAACGTCCTGACTTTC.

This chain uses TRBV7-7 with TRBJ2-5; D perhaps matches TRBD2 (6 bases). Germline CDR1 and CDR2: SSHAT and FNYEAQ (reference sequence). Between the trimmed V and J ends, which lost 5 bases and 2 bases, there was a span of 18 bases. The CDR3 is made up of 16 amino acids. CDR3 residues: CASSPGGPLSQETQYF. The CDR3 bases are TGTGCCAGCAGCCCCGGGGGTCCCCTGAGTCAAGAGACCCAGTACTTC.

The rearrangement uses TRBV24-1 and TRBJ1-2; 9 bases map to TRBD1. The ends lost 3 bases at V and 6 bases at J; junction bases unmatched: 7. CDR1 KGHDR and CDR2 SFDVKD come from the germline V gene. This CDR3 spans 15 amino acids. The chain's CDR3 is CATSDPGTGQDGYTF. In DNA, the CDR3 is TGTGCCACCAGTGATCCCGGGACAGGGCAGGATGGCTACACCTTC.

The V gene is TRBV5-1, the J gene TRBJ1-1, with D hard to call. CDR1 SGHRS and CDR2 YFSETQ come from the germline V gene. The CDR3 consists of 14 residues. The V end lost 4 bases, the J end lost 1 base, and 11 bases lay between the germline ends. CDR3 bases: TGCGCCAGCAGCCGAAGGGAGGGGAACACTGAAGCTTTCTTT. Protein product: CASSRREGNTEAFF.

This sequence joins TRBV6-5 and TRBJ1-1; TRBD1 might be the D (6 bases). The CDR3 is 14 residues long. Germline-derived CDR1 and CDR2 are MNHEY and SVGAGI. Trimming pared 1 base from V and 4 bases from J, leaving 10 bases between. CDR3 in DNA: TGTGCCAGCAGTTACTTCGTAGGGGGCACTGAAGCTTTCTTT. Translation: CASSYFVGGTEAFF.

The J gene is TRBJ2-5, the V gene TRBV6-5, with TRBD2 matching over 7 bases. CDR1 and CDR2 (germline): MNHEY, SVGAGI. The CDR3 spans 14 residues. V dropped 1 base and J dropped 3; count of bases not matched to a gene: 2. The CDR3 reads CASSYFGGEETQYF. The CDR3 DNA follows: TGTGCCAGCAGTTACTTTGGGGGGGAAGAGACCCAGTACTTC.

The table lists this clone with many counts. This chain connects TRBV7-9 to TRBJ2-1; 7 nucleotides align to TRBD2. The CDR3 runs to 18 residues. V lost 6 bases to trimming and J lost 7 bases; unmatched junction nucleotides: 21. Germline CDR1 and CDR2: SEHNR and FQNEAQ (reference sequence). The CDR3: CASRSPLPDSGFNNEQFF. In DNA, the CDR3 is TGTGCCAGCAGATCCCCCTTGCCCGATAGCGGGTTTAATAATGAGCAGTTCTTC.

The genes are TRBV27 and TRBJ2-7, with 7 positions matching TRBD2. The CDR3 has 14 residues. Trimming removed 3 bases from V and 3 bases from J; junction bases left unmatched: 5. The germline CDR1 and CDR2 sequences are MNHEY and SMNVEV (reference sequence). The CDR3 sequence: CASSFVAGLYEQYF. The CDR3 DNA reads TGTGCCAGCAGTTTCGTAGCGGGCCTCTACGAGCAGTACTTC.

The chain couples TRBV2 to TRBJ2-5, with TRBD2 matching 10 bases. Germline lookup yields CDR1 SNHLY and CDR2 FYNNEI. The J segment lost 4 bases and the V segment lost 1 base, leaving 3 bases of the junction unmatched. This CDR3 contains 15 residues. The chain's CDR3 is CASSEVLAGAETQYF. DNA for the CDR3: TGTGCCAGCAGTGAAGTCCTAGCGGGAGCAGAGACCCAGTACTTC.

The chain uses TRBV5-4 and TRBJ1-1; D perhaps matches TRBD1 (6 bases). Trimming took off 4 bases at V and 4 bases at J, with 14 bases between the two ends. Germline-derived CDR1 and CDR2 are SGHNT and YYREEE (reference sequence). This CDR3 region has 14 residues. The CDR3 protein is CASSAQGRGTEAFF. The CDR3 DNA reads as TGTGCCAGCAGCGCGCAGGGGAGGGGCACTGAAGCTTTCTTT.

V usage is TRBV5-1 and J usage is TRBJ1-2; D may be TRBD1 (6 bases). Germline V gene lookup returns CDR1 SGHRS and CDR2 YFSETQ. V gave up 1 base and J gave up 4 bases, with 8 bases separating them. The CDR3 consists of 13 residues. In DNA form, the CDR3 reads TGCGCCAGCAGCTTGACAGGGCCCTATGGCTACACCTTC. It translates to CASSLTGPYGYTF.

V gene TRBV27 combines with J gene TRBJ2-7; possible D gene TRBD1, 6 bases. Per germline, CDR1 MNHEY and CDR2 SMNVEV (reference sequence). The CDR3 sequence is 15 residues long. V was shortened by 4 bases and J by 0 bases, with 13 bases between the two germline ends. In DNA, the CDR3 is TGTGCCAGCAGTTCCTGGGACACTATCTCCTACGAGCAGTACTTC. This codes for CASSSWDTISYEQYF.